The TCR beta chain under discussion was sequenced for a study of blood T cell repertoires in COVID-19. Study-wide context: COVID-19 samples, acute and convalescent, were from the United States, Italy and Spain.

Clones were read by immunoSEQ multiplex PCR, and TCRdb kept only the in-frame ones, dropping some. The sample has 35,000 to 45,000 clones; roughly nine tenths are singletons. CDR3 length: 13 residues. The V end was cut by 10 bases, the J end by 1 base, with 11 bases between. The germline gives CDR1 SNHLY, CDR2 FYNNEI. The chain uses TRBV2 and TRBJ1-3; D is perhaps TRBD1 (5 bases). Specimen: peripheral blood. This receptor was identified in a human donor in a cohort sampled during active COVID-19. The CDR3 coding sequence is TGTGCCACTCGGGGGGATTCTGGAAACACCATATATTTT. Translation gives CATRGDSGNTIYF.